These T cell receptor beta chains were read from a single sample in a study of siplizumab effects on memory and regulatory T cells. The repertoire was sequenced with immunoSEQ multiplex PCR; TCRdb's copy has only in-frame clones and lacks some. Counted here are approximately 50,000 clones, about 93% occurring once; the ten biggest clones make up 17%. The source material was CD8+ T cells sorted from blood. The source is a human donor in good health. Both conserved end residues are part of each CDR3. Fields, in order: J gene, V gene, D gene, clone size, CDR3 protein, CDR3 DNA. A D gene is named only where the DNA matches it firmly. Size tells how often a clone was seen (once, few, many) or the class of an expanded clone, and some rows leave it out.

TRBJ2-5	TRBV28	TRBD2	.	CASSQPRERQETQYF	TGTGCCAGCAGTCAACCGCGGGAGAGGCAAGAGACCCAGTACTTC
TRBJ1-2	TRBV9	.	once	CASSAEGHYGYTF	TGTGCCAGCAGCGCCGAGGGTCACTATGGCTACACCTTC
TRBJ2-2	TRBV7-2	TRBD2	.	CASSPSSGSTGELFF	TGTGCCAGCAGCCCATCTAGCGGGAGTACCGGGGAGCTGTTTTTT
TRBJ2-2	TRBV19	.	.	CASSQRWDTGELFF	TGTGCCAGTAGCCAGAGGTGGGACACCGGGGAGCTGTTTTTT
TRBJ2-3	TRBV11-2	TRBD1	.	CASSSFGQGSTDTQYF	TGTGCCAGCAGCTCCTTCGGACAGGGAAGCACAGATACGCAGTATTTT
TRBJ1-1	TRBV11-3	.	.	CASSLGGPNTEAFF	TGTGCCAGCAGCTTGGGGGGCCCGAACACTGAAGCTTTCTTT
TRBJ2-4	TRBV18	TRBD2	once	CASSPAGGPERNIQYF	TGTGCCAGCTCACCAGCGGGAGGGCCTGAACGGAACATTCAGTACTTC
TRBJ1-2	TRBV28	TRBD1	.	CASSLSGTGVGGYTF	TGTGCCAGCAGTCTTTCCGGGACAGGGGTGGGAGGCTACACCTTC
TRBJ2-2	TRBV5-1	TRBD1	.	CASSLEYGQGFTGELFF	TGCGCCAGCAGCTTGGAATATGGACAGGGATTCACCGGGGAGCTGTTTTTT
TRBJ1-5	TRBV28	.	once	CASSFGINQPQHF	TGTGCCAGCAGTTTCGGCATTAATCAGCCCCAGCATTTT
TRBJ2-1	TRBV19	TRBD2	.	CASSRAKGLAGARNEQFF	TGTGCCAGTAGTCGGGCAAAGGGTCTAGCGGGAGCCCGCAATGAGCAGTTCTTC
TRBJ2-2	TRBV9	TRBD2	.	CASSVVSGATGELFF	TGTGCCAGCAGCGTAGTTAGCGGGGCGACCGGGGAGCTGTTTTTT